The 27 T cell receptor beta chains listed next were all sequenced from one sample in a study of T cells in Graves' hyperthyroidism and ophthalmopathy. Amplification of TCR beta CDR3 regions was performed using RNA transcripts as template. With the HTBI primer set, the TCR CDR3 went through a first round of RT-PCR. TCRdb fed the multiplex PCR reads into MiXCR, producing one record per CDR3 protein. This table holds 550,000 to 800,000 distinct CDR3 sequences, approximately 15% found once. The sequenced material came from blood. These receptors were collected from a man aged 50 to 59 with Graves' hyperthyroidism.

At least ten counts were recorded for this clonotype. V gene TRBV6-1 combines with J gene TRBJ2-1, with TRBD2 matching over 8 bases. The germline V gene encodes CDR1 MNHNS and CDR2 SASEGT. V lost 1 base to trimming and J lost 4 bases; unmatched junction nucleotides: 0. CDR3 length: 14 residues. The CDR3 loop reads CASSEEREYNEQFF. DNA of the CDR3: TGTGCCAGCAGTGAAGAGCGGGAGTACAATGAGCAGTTCTTC.

A few counts support this clonotype. The rearrangement joins TRBV11-2 to TRBJ1-5, with D perhaps matching TRBD1 (6 bases). CDR3 size: 14 residues. V gave up 4 bases and J gave up 7 bases, with 14 bases separating them. Per germline, CDR1 SGHAT and CDR2 FQNNGV. CDR3 protein: CASSSNRVSQPQHF. The CDR3 coding sequence is TGTGCCAGCAGCTCCAACAGGGTTTCGCAGCCCCAGCATTTT.

The chain has TRBV19 and TRBJ2-2; perhaps TRBD2 as D (6 bases). Trimming pared 7 bases from V and 0 bases from J, leaving 12 bases between. The CDR3 length is 15 residues. Germline V gene data show CDR1 as LNHDA and CDR2 as SQIVND (reference sequence). CDR3: CASKGGEANTGELFF. The CDR3 DNA sequence: TGTGCCAGTAAGGGCGGGGAGGCGAACACCGGGGAGCTGTTTTTT.

The chain joins TRBV10-3 to TRBJ1-1, with a weak D call TRBD1 (6 bases). The CDR3 is 13 residues long. The ends were cut back, 3 bases at V and 8 bases at J, with 13 bases in the middle. Germline V lookup: CDR1 ENHRY, CDR2 SYGVKD. The CDR3 loop is CAISESRGREAFF. CDR3 nucleotides: TGTGCCATCAGTGAAAGCAGGGGACGGGAAGCTTTCTTT.

This clonotype was picked up many times. V gene TRBV2 combines with J gene TRBJ1-5, with TRBD1 as a possible D gene (5 bases). CDR1 SNHLY and CDR2 FYNNEI come from the germline V gene. This CDR3 spans 15 amino acids. V lost 1 base, J lost 6 bases, and 13 bases lay in between. CDR3 loop: CASSEDIGVGQPQHF. CDR3 in DNA: TGTGCCAGCAGTGAAGATATAGGGGTGGGTCAGCCCCAGCATTTT.

This clonotype was seen a handful of times. This chain joins TRBV25-1 and TRBJ2-7, with 9 bases aligning to TRBD2. This CDR3 has 18 residues. Germline CDR1 is MGHDK and CDR2 is SYGVNS. V trimming: 3 bases; J trimming: 5 bases; junction bases outside the gene matches: 17. CDR3 DNA: TGTGCCAGCAGTGACTCCTCATTTAGCGGGAGCTTCCTCGACGAGCAGTACTTC. As protein: CASSDSSFSGSFLDEQYF.

This rearrangement joins TRBV5-1 to TRBJ2-7; D is possibly TRBD2 (5 bases). CDR3 length: 15 amino acids. V lost 0 bases, J lost 0 bases, and 10 bases lay in between. CDR1 is SGHRS, CDR2 YFSETQ, per germline. The CDR3 region is CASSLELGSSYEQYF. The CDR3 coding sequence is TGCGCCAGCAGCTTGGAACTAGGGAGCTCCTACGAGCAGTACTTC.

The chain joins TRBV9 to TRBJ2-7; D gene unclear. The germline V gene encodes CDR1 SGDLS and CDR2 YYNGEE. Between the trimmed V and J ends, which lost 0 bases and 0 bases, there was a span of 10 bases. The CDR3 length is 15 residues. CDR3: CASSVGSQSSYEQYF. CDR3 bases: TGTGCCAGCAGCGTAGGATCCCAGTCCTCCTACGAGCAGTACTTC.

V is TRBV30 and J is TRBJ2-7, with unresolved D. CDR3 length: 12 amino acids. In germline, CDR1 is GTSNPN, CDR2 SVGIG (reference sequence). With 1 base removed from V and 6 bases from J, the gap between germline ends came to 10 bases. The CDR3 sequence is CAWSDRNGEQYF. The CDR3 nucleotides read TGTGCCTGGAGTGACCGAAACGGCGAGCAGTACTTC.

This clonotype was seen more than once but under ten times. The chain carries TRBV20-1 and TRBJ2-2; a weak D match, TRBD2 (7 bases). The V end lost 6 bases, the J end lost 4 bases, and 21 bases lay between the germline ends. The CDR3 spans 16 residues. Looked up from germline, CDR1 is DFQATT and CDR2 is SNEGSKA (reference sequence). The CDR3 here is CSAYGAGAGSTGELFF. Written as DNA, the CDR3 is TGCAGTGCATACGGGGCGGGGGCTGGTAGCACCGGGGAGCTGTTTTTT.

This clonotype has at least ten counts. The chain uses TRBV7-2 and TRBJ2-3; tentative D call: TRBD2 (5 bases). Trimming cost V 5 bases and J 5 bases, with 11 bases left between them. The germline V gene has CDR1 SGHTA and CDR2 FQGNSA. The CDR3 is 13 amino acids. The CDR3 DNA follows: TGTGCCAGCAGCATAGTTGCGGGAGATACGCAGTATTTT. Translated: CASSIVAGDTQYF.

The chain links TRBV5-1 to TRBJ2-1, with D tentatively TRBD1 (5 bases). This CDR3 has 16 residues. From germline, CDR1 is SGHRS and CDR2 YFSETQ. Trimming removed 3 bases from V and 2 bases from J, with 15 bases in between. The CDR3 DNA sequence: TGCGCCAGCAGCTCCCCCAGGCAGGGCCCCTACAATGAGCAGTTCTTC. Residues: CASSSPRQGPYNEQFF.

Concerning this clonotype itself: A single base separates this from a much larger clone, so it may be a read error. V is TRBV27 and J is TRBJ2-3, with a possible D match to TRBD1 (5 bases). This CDR3 has 14 amino acids. Germline V CDR1 and CDR2: MNHEY, SMNVEV (reference sequence). The V and J ends lost 6 bases and 3 bases respectively, with 13 bases between them. The CDR3 region is CASRWTRITDTQYF. The CDR3, as DNA: TGTGCCAGCAGGTGGACAAGGATAACAGATACGCAGTATTTT.

Notes on this clonotype: Relative to the germline gene, one junction end is altered; a read error may explain this. The chain combines TRBV24-1 with TRBJ2-1, with a weak D call TRBD2 (5 bases). The CDR3 loop spans 16 amino acids. Germline-derived CDR1 and CDR2 are KGHDR and SFDVKD. DNA of the CDR3: TGTGCCACCAGTGATCGGACTGGGAGCTCCTACAATGAGCAGTCCTTC. As protein: CATSDRTGSSYNEQSF.

The genes are TRBV29-1 and TRBJ1-1; D ambiguous. The length of the CDR3 is 12 residues. V shed 7 bases and J shed 4 bases, with 13 bases lying between them. Germline assignment: CDR1 SQVTM and CDR2 ANQGSEA. CDR3 protein: CSAVFESTEAFF. The CDR3 nucleotides are TGCAGCGCCGTGTTTGAGAGCACTGAAGCTTTCTTT.

This clonotype turned up a few times. A clone one base away is much larger, so this may be a read error. CDR3 loop: CASSGQSSYEQYF. The CDR3 DNA sequence: TGTGCCAGCAGTGGACAGAGTTCCTACGAGCAGTACTTC. The V call is TRBV6-1, the J call TRBJ2-7; D perhaps matches TRBD1 (5 bases). Trimming left V 4 bases short and J 1 base short, with 8 bases between. This CDR3 is built from 13 residues. Germline V gene data show CDR1 as MNHNS and CDR2 as SASEGT.

J is TRBJ1-5 and V is TRBV28; D ambiguous. Trimming left V 7 bases short and J 3 bases short, with 19 bases between. CDR1 is MDHEN and CDR2 is SYDVKM in the germline V gene. The CDR3 extends over 16 amino acids. The CDR3 sequence: CASTLRRASLNQPQHF. CDR3 DNA sequence: TGTGCCAGCACCCTAAGGAGGGCAAGCCTCAATCAGCCCCAGCATTTT.

This clonotype has a single count. This rearrangement joins TRBV7-6 to TRBJ1-3; tentatively, D is TRBD1 (5 bases). Germline V gene data show CDR1 as SGHVS and CDR2 as FNYEAQ. The CDR3 contains 15 residues. V shed 6 bases and J shed 2 bases, with 14 bases lying between them. The CDR3 sequence is CASSSGQNPGNTIYF. The CDR3 DNA is TGTGCCAGCAGTTCCGGACAAAACCCTGGAAACACCATATATTTT. Using reference TRBV7-6 and TRBJ1-3 for the parts outside the CDR3, the full variable domain is GAGVSQSPRYKVTKRGQDVALRCDPISGHVSLYWYRQALGQGPEFLTYFNYEAQQDKSGLPNDRFSAERPEGSISTLTIQRTEQRDSAMYRCASSSGQNPGNTIYFGEGSWLTVV.

The J gene is TRBJ1-5, the V gene TRBV19, with D unclear. There are 15 residues in the CDR3. V was trimmed by 6 bases and J by 2 bases, leaving 14 bases between them. Germline loops: CDR1 LNHDA, CDR2 SQIVND (reference sequence). DNA for the CDR3: TGTGCCAGTAGATTGGGGTCTTTCGGCAATCAGCCCCAGCATTTT. This sequence encodes CASRLGSFGNQPQHF.

The chain employs TRBV20-1 and TRBJ2-7; D is perhaps TRBD2 (5 bases). Looked up from germline, CDR1 is DFQATT and CDR2 is SNEGSKA (reference sequence). V was clipped by 6 bases and J by 2 bases, with 17 bases between them. CDR3 length equals 14 residues. The CDR3 region is CSAGEGRGTYEQYF. CDR3 in DNA: TGCAGTGCCGGAGAAGGACGGGGAACCTACGAGCAGTACTTC.

The rearrangement joins TRBV4-3 to TRBJ2-7; maybe TRBD2 (6 bases). Germline V lookup: CDR1 LGHNA, CDR2 YSLEER. Trimming pared 3 bases from V and 6 bases from J, leaving 15 bases between. CDR3 length: 14 residues. For the CDR3, the DNA is TGCGCCAGCAGCCAGGCGGGACTCACTTCCGAGCAGTACTTC. This translates into CASSQAGLTSEQYF.

This clonotype has at least ten counts. V usage is TRBV18 and J usage is TRBJ2-5; 9 bases are a match to TRBD2. V was clipped by 3 bases and J by 5 bases; unmatched bases: 4. The CDR3 has 14 residues. Per the germline V gene, CDR1 is KGHSH and CDR2 is LQKENI. Here the CDR3 reads CASSPGLAEETQYF. In nucleotides, the CDR3 is TGTGCCAGCTCACCGGGACTAGCCGAGGAGACCCAGTACTTC.

This clonotype was observed a handful of times. V and J are TRBV24-1 and TRBJ2-7; no clear D gene. The V gene lost 3 bases and the J gene lost 5 bases, with 16 bases spanning the gap. Germline V gives CDR1 KGHDR, CDR2 SFDVKD. This CDR3 comprises 15 residues. The CDR3 DNA sequence: TGTGCCACCAGTGATCCCCGACGCGGCGGCCACGAGCAGTACTTC. The encoded protein is CATSDPRRGGHEQYF.

Ten or more counts support this clonotype. V is TRBV24-1 and J is TRBJ2-7, with 7 nucleotides matching TRBD2. This CDR3 contains 14 residues. The germline V gene has CDR1 KGHDR and CDR2 SFDVKD. With V trimmed by 4 bases and J by 5 bases, 7 bases remained unmatched. CDR3 DNA sequence: TGTGCCACCAGTGAGGGAGGGGCGACCCACGAGCAGTACTTC. Its protein product is CATSEGGATHEQYF.

This clonotype was found many times. The chain carries TRBV7-3 and TRBJ1-2, with TRBD1 identical over 9 bases. This CDR3 spans 15 amino acids. Germline V gene lookup returns CDR1 SGHTA and CDR2 FQGTGA. The V and J ends lost 5 bases and 6 bases, in that order; junction bases with no gene match: 10. The CDR3 DNA follows: TGTGCCAGCAGCCCCTATACAGGGGGCAGAGATGGCTACACCTTC. Amino acids: CASSPYTGGRDGYTF.

This chain joins TRBV9 and TRBJ2-3, with 8 bases aligning to TRBD2. V was clipped by 1 base and J by 3 bases; unmatched bases: 4. The CDR3 loop spans 15 amino acids. Germline CDR1 SGDLS, CDR2 YYNGEE. The CDR3 sequence is CASSVLTSGTDTQYF. As DNA, the CDR3 is TGTGCCAGCAGCGTACTTACTAGCGGTACAGATACGCAGTATTTT.

This clonotype was counted only a few times. The chain carries TRBV7-3 and TRBJ2-5; TRBD2 aligns across 10 bases. The CDR3 covers 15 residues. J gave up 5 bases and V 3 bases, and 6 bases lay outside the gene matches. In germline, CDR1 is SGHTA, CDR2 FQGTGA. The CDR3 nucleotides read TGTGCCAGCAGCTTCCTAGCGGGAGTTTGGGAGACCCAGTACTTC. Protein sequence: CASSFLAGVWETQYF.